This TCR beta chain was sequenced for a study of beta chain features in type 1 diabetes (dated by TCRdb to the late 2010s). Notes on the research overall: Mean age, gender distribution, total cell number and subset yield did not differ between patients and healthy donors. A total of approximately 100 million sorted cells were examined across all samples, and the number of cells per subset was strongly correlated with RNA yield. The study compared TCRB repertoires of sorted circulating CD4+ T cell subsets between recently diagnosed type 1 diabetes patients and matched healthy donors. Whereas all 28 donors provided naive and central memory subsets, regulatory and stem cell-like memory subsets were isolated from just 8 patients and roughly 8 healthy donors.

Each donor gave one peripheral blood draw, approximately 110 mL on average, collected into heparinised tubes. A BD FACSAria II was used to sort naive, central memory, regulatory and stem cell-like memory CD4+ T cells with a panel that included CD45RO, CCR7, CD25, CD127, CD95 and CD27. All sorted populations exceeded 95% purity. PBMCs were separated immediately by Lymphoprep density gradient centrifugation and were stained directly, without being cultured. So that batch effects would be minimized, each experiment stained and sorted samples in pairs, pairing one healthy donor with one patient. With regard to this clone: Its binding antigen is unknown. No per-base quality is available; no much larger clone lies one base away.

The full study reports these points: A moderate but significant shortening of TCRB CDR3 length was observed in type 1 diabetes patients in all four CD4+ subsets. Patients with type 1 diabetes made fewer insertions and deleted more nucleotides at VDJ recombination sites, implying thymic rearrangement abnormalities. PCR may preferentially amplify shorter templates, but because patient and control samples were amplified and corrected together, any resulting skew would affect both groups equally. HLA sub-analyses involved small numbers of individuals, so any influence of HLA type on TCRB rearrangement remained unresolved. Because cDNA rather than genomic DNA was sequenced, highly expressing activated cells could have been over-represented, although no difference in activation and CD3 levels was found between groups. Naive, central memory and regulatory TCRB repertoires appeared more similar among patients than among healthy donors.

The High Capacity cDNA Reverse Transcription Kit was used to reverse transcribe all of the isolated RNA, meaning that expressed TCRB transcripts were what got sequenced. Deep immunoSEQ sequencing was applied to naive, central memory and regulatory T cell samples, giving an average of about 3.4 million total reads per sample. Sorted cells were lysed in RLT buffer, and RNA was extracted using DNase-treated RNeasy Micro or Mini kits according to cell number. To prevent cross-contamination, each cell subset was processed individually, whereas patient and healthy donor samples were processed jointly. TCRB sequences were amplified from cDNA with the immunoSEQ multiplex PCR, producing 87-bp fragments spanning the CDR3 region. Amplicons were sequenced on the Illumina HiSeq platform. In the source study's methods: PCR bias was corrected computationally using synthetic template baselines, and reads within Hamming distance 2 were collapsed, with unmergeable singletons discarded. Reads were aligned to IMGT to assign V, D and J genes, CDR3 length, and insertions or deletions at six rearrangement sites. Within each subset, clonotype counts were normalized to the number of sorted cells before true diversity and Gini coefficients were calculated with the tcR R package. Repertoire sharing was quantified using the overlap coefficient calculated on TCRB nucleotide sequences. This immuneACCESS table, as held by TCRdb, lists in-frame sequences with V and J called but not all clones. Of the missing ones, under half trace to an unresolved V gene in checked studies; the others have no known cause. D and trimming were read from the DNA, whereas the V and J calls and clone size are those reported in that table. For this sample the table gives 100,000 to 150,000 clones, of which 15% to 20% were detected only once. 2.6% of the sample is held by the ten biggest clonotypes.

This TCR derives from a man aged 18 to 29 with type 1 diabetes. Source material: central memory CD4+ T cells from blood.

The DNA sequence is TGTGCCAGCAGCTGGGCCGGGGGGGGACAGGATACCCAGTACTTC. Translation gives CASSWAGGGQDTQYF. The chain was built from TRBV5-4 and TRBJ2-5, with the D call perhaps TRBD1 or TRBD2, as 8 bases match in each case. V is reduced by 3 bases and J by 8 bases, leaving a spacing of 20 bases between them. CDR1 SGHNT and CDR2 YYREEE were looked up in the germline V gene (reference sequence). Including the terminal cysteine and phenylalanine, the CDR3 comprises 15 residues. The entry retains the CDR3 DNA only, 45 bases that are in frame from base 1.